This is a list of T cell receptor beta chains from one sample in a study of blood T cell repertoires in COVID-19. TCRdb's copy holds only in-frame clones and misses some; the assay was immunoSEQ multiplex PCR. The sample has about 280,000 clones; roughly 85% are singletons. The sample comprised peripheral blood. The receptors derive from a man aged 50 to 60 with active or convalescent COVID-19. Each CDR3 is given with its conserved first and last residue. Each record gives: CDR3 length, J gene, clone size, D gene, V gene, CDR3 DNA, CDR3 protein. D genes are given only for firm matches. The listing skips clone size in some rows; elsewhere it reads once, few, many or a size class.

15 TRBJ2-1 - TRBD2 TRBV19 TGTGCCAGTAGTGTGAGCGGGACCTCGAACAATGAGCAGTTCTTC CASSVSGTSNNEQFF
15 TRBJ1-6 few TRBD1 TRBV5-1 TGCGCCAGCAGCTTGGCGGCAGGGGGGAATTCACCCCTCCACTTT CASSLAAGGNSPLHF
13 TRBJ2-5 - - TRBV19 TGTGCCAGTAGTATGCGAGGGCAAGAGACCCAGTACTTC CASSMRGQETQYF
15 TRBJ2-3 - TRBD2 TRBV25-1 TGTGCCAGCAGTGAATTAGGTGGGGGGGGAGATACGCAGTATTTT CASSELGGGGDTQYF
15 TRBJ2-7 - TRBD2 TRBV25-1 TGTGCCAGCAGCCTTCCTGGACTAGCGGGAGGCGAGCAGTACTTC CASSLPGLAGGEQYF
13 TRBJ1-1 - - TRBV5-1 TGCGCCAGCAGCCGTGGAGTGAACACTGAAGCTTTCTTT CASSRGVNTEAFF
13 TRBJ1-1 - - TRBV11-2 TGTGCCAGCAGCTTGATGGCGAACACTGAAGCTTTCTTT CASSLMANTEAFF
14 TRBJ1-1 - - TRBV28 TGTGCCAGCAGTTTAGCGGGCCCGGGAACTGAAGCTTTCTTT CASSLAGPGTEAFF
15 TRBJ2-1 - TRBD1 TRBV2 TGTGCCAGCAGACTGGACAGGGCCTCCTACAATGAGCAGTTCTTC CASRLDRASYNEQFF
15 TRBJ2-5 - - TRBV28 TGTGCCAGCAGTTTGGGCCTGGGTACAGAAGAGACCCAGTACTTC CASSLGLGTEETQYF
10 TRBJ1-1 - - TRBV6-1 TGTGCCAGCAGTGAGGAGCGAGCTTTCTTT CASSEERAFF
13 TRBJ1-1 - - TRBV6-6 TGTGCCAGCAGTCGGGACAAGAACACTGAAGCTTTCTTT CASSRDKNTEAFF
14 TRBJ2-7 - - TRBV7-9 TGTGCCAGCAGCTTAAACGGAGGGGCTGGAGAGCAGTACTTC CASSLNGGAGEQYF
11 TRBJ2-2 - - TRBV6-5 TGTGCCAGCAGGTCGGGAGGGGAGCTGTTTTTT CASRSGGELFF
15 TRBJ2-5 - TRBD1 TRBV7-9 TGTGCCAGCAGCCCTGGACAGGTCTACATAGAGACCCAGTACTTC CASSPGQVYIETQYF
15 TRBJ1-1 once - TRBV9 TGTGCCAGCAGCGCCCAAAGTGATCTAAACACTGAAGCTTTCTTT CASSAQSDLNTEAFF
16 TRBJ1-1 - - TRBV5-1 TGCGCCAGCAGCTTGTGGGGGGGCCAAGGGAACACTGAAGCTTTCTTT CASSLWGGQGNTEAFF
16 TRBJ2-4 - TRBD1 TRBV2 TGTGCCAGCAGCCCGGGACAGGGTGTAGTAGGGAACATTCAGTACTTC CASSPGQGVVGNIQYF
13 TRBJ1-2 few - TRBV6-6 TGTGCCAGCAGTCTTGGGACTGGGAGCGGCTACACCTTC CASSLGTGSGYTF
19 TRBJ2-6 few TRBD1 TRBV7-2 TGTGCCAGCAGCCCCCGGGACAGGGGCCCCATCTCTGGGGCCAACGTCCTGACTTTC CASSPRDRGPISGANVLTF
13 TRBJ2-7 - TRBD1 TRBV14 TGTGCCAGCAGCCGGACAGGGGTATACGAGCAGTACTTC CASSRTGVYEQYF
13 TRBJ2-7 once - TRBV28 TGTGCCAGCAGTTTACGGGGATCTTACGAGCAGTACTTC CASSLRGSYEQYF
12 TRBJ1-1 - - TRBV12-3/TRBV12-4 TGTGCCAGCAGTTTCCGGGTAACTGAAGCTTTCTTT CASSFRVTEAFF
15 TRBJ1-6 few - TRBV4-2 TGTGCCAGCAGCCAAGGCGGTGGCAGATCTTCACCCCTCCACTTT CASSQGGGRSSPLHF
15 TRBJ1-5 - - TRBV30 TGTGCCTGGAGTGCTGGCGAGGCCCCGAGGGAGCCCCAGCATTTT CAWSAGEAPREPQHF
15 TRBJ2-3 - TRBD2 TRBV7-7 TGTGCTAGCAGCCCGGGACTAGGATCGGCGGATACGCAGTATTTT CASSPGLGSADTQYF